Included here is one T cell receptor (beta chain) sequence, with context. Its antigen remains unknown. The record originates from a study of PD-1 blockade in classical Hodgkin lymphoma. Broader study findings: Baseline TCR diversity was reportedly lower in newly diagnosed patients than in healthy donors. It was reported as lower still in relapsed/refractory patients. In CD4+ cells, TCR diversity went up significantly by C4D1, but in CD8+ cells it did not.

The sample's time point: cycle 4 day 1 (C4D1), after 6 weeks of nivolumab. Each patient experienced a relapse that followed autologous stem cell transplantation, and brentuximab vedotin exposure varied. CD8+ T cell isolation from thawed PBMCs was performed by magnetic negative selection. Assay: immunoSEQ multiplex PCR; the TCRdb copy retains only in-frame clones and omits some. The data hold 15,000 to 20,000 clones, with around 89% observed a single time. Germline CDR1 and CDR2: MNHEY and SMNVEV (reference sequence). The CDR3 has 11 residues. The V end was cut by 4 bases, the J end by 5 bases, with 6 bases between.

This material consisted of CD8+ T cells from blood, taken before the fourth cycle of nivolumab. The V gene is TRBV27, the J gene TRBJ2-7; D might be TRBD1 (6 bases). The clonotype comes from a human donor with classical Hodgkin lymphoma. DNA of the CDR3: TGTGCCAGCAGTTACAGGGACGAGCAGTACTTC. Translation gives CASSYRDEQYF.